Sequencing of this T cell receptor beta chain was carried out in a study of blood T cell repertoires in COVID-19. The CDR3 has 10 amino acids. CDR1 and CDR2 from the germline V gene are SEHNR and FQNEAQ (reference sequence). Trimming left V 5 bases short and J 7 bases short, with 5 bases between. The method was immunoSEQ multiplex PCR; TCRdb's version includes in-frame clones alone and lacks a portion of them. The sample yields some 400,000 clones, 87% seen once. The chain recombines TRBV7-9 with TRBJ1-1, with unresolved D. Sequenced material: PBMCs or T cells enriched from blood (not recorded which). This sequence originates from a man aged 30 to 45 who had recovered from COVID-19. The DNA of the CDR3 is TGTGCCAGCAGCATAAATGAAGCTTTCTTT. This sequence encodes CASSINEAFF.